These 30 T cell receptor beta chains originate from one sample sequenced in a study of Ad26.COV2.S vaccination and SARS-CoV-2 variants. As to treatment: about 20 received Ad26.COV2.S at low or high dose, single or two shots; about 5 received placebo; per-sample allocation not given. Specimens were obtained on day 63 following the first vaccine or placebo injection. Data came from immunoSEQ multiplex PCR; TCRdb stores just in-frame clones and leaves some out. The sample yields 380,000 or so clones, 80% to 90% seen once. Sequencing used peripheral blood, obtained in a trial of Ad26.COV2.S vaccine versus placebo. The receptors shown here come from a person between 18 and 60 years old who received the Ad26.COV2.S COVID-19 vaccine or a placebo.

The chain uses TRBV18 and TRBJ1-4, with 9 bases lining up with TRBD1. The germline V gene has CDR1 KGHSH and CDR2 LQKENI. The CDR3 runs 19 residues. Losses at the gene ends were 2 bases for V and 0 bases for J; bases not matched to a gene: 10. The CDR3 spells CASSPDVWDRATTNEKLFF. Written as DNA, the CDR3 is TGTGCCAGCTCACCAGATGTTTGGGACAGGGCGACAACTAATGAAAAACTGTTTTTT.

The chain couples TRBV9 to TRBJ2-2; 8 bases are a match to TRBD2. Germline values: CDR1 SGDLS, CDR2 YYNGEE. Trimming at V came to 3 bases and at J to 0 bases, leaving 4 bases not matched to a gene. The CDR3 length is 16 residues. This chain's CDR3 is CASSESGSPNTGELFF. In DNA, the CDR3 is TGTGCCAGCAGCGAAAGCGGGAGTCCGAACACCGGGGAGCTGTTTTTT.

V is TRBV9 and J is TRBJ1-1; D remains ambiguous. Germline CDR1 is SGDLS and CDR2 is YYNGEE. CDR3 length: 14 residues. Trimming took off 0 bases at V and 6 bases at J, with 12 bases between the two ends. For the CDR3, the DNA is TGTGCCAGCAGCGTAGCTGCGGTTTTTGCTGAAGCTTTCTTT. This sequence encodes CASSVAAVFAEAFF.

V gene TRBV7-9 combines with J gene TRBJ1-1, with a possible D match to TRBD1 (5 bases). Per the germline V gene, CDR1 is SEHNR and CDR2 is FQNEAQ (reference sequence). V was pared by 2 bases and J by 3 bases, with 10 bases between. This CDR3 has 14 residues. DNA for the CDR3: TGTGCCAGCAGCTTAAACGGGGCAGACACTGAAGCTTTCTTT. It specifies CASSLNGADTEAFF.

V and J are TRBV12-3 or TRBV12-4 and TRBJ1-5; D not certain. Trimming removed 0 bases at V and 7 bases at J, with 7 bases between. This CDR3 spans 13 amino acids. CDR3 DNA: TGTGCCAGCAGTTTAGCTCCTAGGCAGCCCCAGCATTTT. Protein sequence: CASSLAPRQPQHF.

V is TRBV5-4 and J is TRBJ2-7; D remains ambiguous. With 0 bases removed from V and 3 bases from J, the gap between germline ends came to 7 bases. The germline V gene encodes CDR1 SGHNT and CDR2 YYREEE (reference sequence). The CDR3 loop spans 13 amino acids. The CDR3 here is CASSLGWSYEQYF. The CDR3 coding sequence is TGTGCCAGCAGCTTGGGGTGGAGCTACGAGCAGTACTTC.

The count of this clone is one. The chain links TRBV12-3 or TRBV12-4 to TRBJ2-1; D is unclear. This CDR3 contains 12 residues. V shed 8 bases and J shed 0 bases, with 5 bases lying between them. DNA of the CDR3: TGTGCCAGCCAAAGCTCCTACAATGAGCAGTTCTTC. Its protein is CASQSSYNEQFF.

V and J are TRBV19 and TRBJ2-7; D is possibly TRBD2 (5 bases). CDR1 and CDR2 (germline): LNHDA, SQIVND (reference sequence). There are 13 residues in the CDR3. V shed 3 bases and J shed 2 bases, with 8 bases lying between them. The CDR3 region is CASSIGVPYEQYF. The CDR3 bases are TGTGCCAGTAGTATCGGGGTTCCCTACGAGCAGTACTTC.

The chain carries TRBV11-2 and TRBJ2-1; D uncertain. V lost 3 bases and J lost 3, with 15 bases in between. Germline V gene data show CDR1 as SGHAT and CDR2 as FQNNGV. There are 16 residues in the CDR3. CDR3 amino acids: CASSLPILVFYNEQFF. As DNA, the CDR3 is TGTGCCAGCAGCTTGCCCATTCTAGTCTTCTACAATGAGCAGTTCTTC.

The J gene is TRBJ1-1, the V gene TRBV11-2, with unresolved D. The ends were cut back, 2 bases at V and 3 bases at J, with 7 bases in the middle. CDR3 size: 13 residues. Germline V gene sequence: CDR1 SGHAT, CDR2 FQNNGV. The CDR3: CASSLSSDTEAFF. The DNA of the CDR3 is TGTGCCAGCAGCTTATCCTCGGACACTGAAGCTTTCTTT.

The rearrangement links TRBV19 to TRBJ1-2, with D hard to call. The CDR3 spans 14 residues. Trimming removed 6 bases from V and 1 base from J, with 12 bases in between. Germline lookup yields CDR1 LNHDA and CDR2 SQIVND (reference sequence). The chain's CDR3 is CASRFSDVNYGYTF. In DNA, the CDR3 is TGTGCCAGTAGGTTCTCGGACGTTAACTATGGCTACACCTTC.

The chain is built from TRBV6-6 and TRBJ2-3; 7 bases align to TRBD2. The trim removed 8 bases at V and 3 bases at J, leaving 8 bases unmatched. The CDR3 consists of 14 residues. The germline V gene has CDR1 MNHNY and CDR2 SVGAGI (reference sequence). CDR3 bases: TGTGCCAGCCGGGGCGGGAGACAGACAGATACGCAGTATTTT. This translates into CASRGGRQTDTQYF.

This chain joins TRBV5-6 and TRBJ2-2, with D maybe TRBD1 (6 bases). V lost 1 base and J 3 bases, leaving 19 bases between the germline ends. Germline CDR1 reads SGHDT; CDR2 reads YYEEEE. The CDR3 is 18 amino acids. The CDR3 region is CASSLTGIGEGDTGELFF. DNA for the CDR3: TGTGCCAGCAGCTTGACAGGGATTGGAGAGGGAGACACCGGGGAGCTGTTTTTT.

V and J are TRBV29-1 and TRBJ2-1, with 7 bases lining up with TRBD1. Germline CDR1 reads SQVTM; CDR2 reads ANQGSEA. V lost 6 bases and J lost 3; bases outside the gene matches: 8. The CDR3 totals 14 residues. The CDR3 spells CSVVPGQSYNEQFF. CDR3 bases: TGCAGCGTCGTACCGGGACAGAGCTACAATGAGCAGTTCTTC.

The rearrangement links TRBV9 to TRBJ2-7, with D tentatively TRBD2 (6 bases). Looked up from germline, CDR1 is SGDLS and CDR2 is YYNGEE. The V end lost 3 bases, the J end lost 5 bases, and 12 bases lay between the germline ends. There are 13 residues in the CDR3. As DNA, the CDR3 is TGTGCCAGCAGCGAAGCCCCTAGCGACGAGCAGTACTTC. Protein sequence: CASSEAPSDEQYF.

V and J are TRBV3-1 (or the pseudogene TRBV3-2) and TRBJ2-6; 8 bases are shared with TRBD1. The CDR3 covers 17 residues. Germline V gives CDR1 LGHDT, CDR2 YNNKEL (reference sequence). The ends lost 4 bases at V and 3 bases at J; junction bases unmatched: 8. The DNA of the CDR3 is TGTGCCAGCAGCCCCTCGCGGACAGGGATTGGGGCCAACGTCCTGACTTTC. Translating gives CASSPSRTGIGANVLTF.

The chain links TRBV18 to TRBJ1-6; D is unclear. Trimming left V 1 base short and J 9 bases short, with 10 bases between. The CDR3 is made up of 14 amino acids. CDR1 is KGHSH, CDR2 LQKENI, per germline. The CDR3 loop reads CASSPLREASPLHF. CDR3 nucleotides: TGTGCCAGCTCACCACTAAGGGAGGCTTCACCCCTCCACTTT.

The chain joins TRBV5-1 to TRBJ2-1; 7 nucleotides align to TRBD1. The V segment lost 4 bases and the J segment 1 base; nucleotides outside the gene matches: 2. CDR1 is SGHRS and CDR2 is YFSETQ in the germline V gene. This CDR3 has 14 amino acids. The CDR3 loop reads CASSKGQSYNEQFF. The CDR3 region has the DNA TGCGCCAGCAGCAAGGGACAGTCCTACAATGAGCAGTTCTTC.

V is TRBV5-1 and J is TRBJ2-7; D is undetermined. Germline V gene lookup returns CDR1 SGHRS and CDR2 YFSETQ. V gave up 4 bases and J gave up 0 bases, with 8 bases separating them. The CDR3 contains 13 residues. The CDR3 DNA is TGCGCCAGCAGCGGGCCCTACTCCTACGAGCAGTACTTC. The encoded protein is CASSGPYSYEQYF. Combining the CDR3 with reference TRBV5-1 and TRBJ2-7 gives the whole variable domain KAGVTQTPRYLIKTRGQQVTLSCSPISGHRSVSWYQQTPGQGLQFLFEYFSETQRNKGNFPGRFSGRQFSNSRSEMNVSTLELGDSALYLCASSGPYSYEQYFGPGTRLTVT.

This clone has just a few counts. This chain connects TRBV6-6 to TRBJ2-7; a weak D match, TRBD2 (6 bases). V was cut by 5 bases and J by 7 bases, with 15 bases left in between. The CDR3 runs to 13 residues. From germline, CDR1 is MNHNY and CDR2 SVGAGI (reference sequence). This CDR3 reads CASSHSDGGEQYF. The CDR3 region has the DNA TGTGCCAGCAGTCACAGTGACGGGGGAGAGCAGTACTTC.

The count of this clone is one. The V gene is TRBV10-2, the J gene TRBJ2-1; unclear D gene. The germline V and J ends were trimmed by 8 bases and 9 bases, with 14 bases remaining between them. Germline V gene data show CDR1 as WSHSY and CDR2 as SAAADI. CDR3 size: 12 residues. The CDR3 here is CASAKQYGEQFF. CDR3 DNA sequence: TGCGCCAGCGCCAAACAGTACGGTGAGCAGTTCTTC.

J is TRBJ1-1 and V is TRBV4-1; possibly TRBD1 for D (5 bases). The CDR3 spans 14 residues. V lost 0 bases and J 0 bases, leaving 5 bases between the germline ends. Germline V gene lookup returns CDR1 MGHRA and CDR2 YSYEKL. In DNA form, the CDR3 reads TGCGCCAGCAGCCAAGACAGGGTGAACACTGAAGCTTTCTTT. Encoded protein: CASSQDRVNTEAFF.

The rearrangement joins TRBV29-1 to TRBJ1-1, with a tentative D call TRBD1 (6 bases). Between the trimmed V and J ends, which lost 4 bases and 5 bases, there was a span of 17 bases. Germline CDR1 SQVTM, CDR2 ANQGSEA. The CDR3 consists of 14 residues. DNA for the CDR3: TGCAGCGTTGTGACAGGTATGGGGAGTACTGAAGCTTTCTTT. As protein: CSVVTGMGSTEAFF.

The rearrangement links TRBV5-4 to TRBJ2-2; 8 positions agree with TRBD2. From germline, CDR1 is SGHNT and CDR2 YYREEE (reference sequence). The V segment lost 0 bases and the J segment 5 bases; nucleotides outside the gene matches: 9. The CDR3 is 17 amino acids. CDR3 DNA sequence: TGTGCCAGCAGCTTGGTGCTAGCGGGTCGTTCGACCGGGGAGCTGTTTTTT. Translating it yields CASSLVLAGRSTGELFF.

This sequence joins TRBV6-5 and TRBJ2-5; no firm D call. Trimming removed 5 bases from V and 1 base from J, with 2 bases in between. In germline, CDR1 is MNHEY, CDR2 SVGAGI. The CDR3 runs 11 residues. The CDR3: CASSLQETQYF. CDR3 coding DNA: TGTGCCAGCAGTCTCCAAGAGACCCAGTACTTC.

This clone was counted a few times. V gene TRBV4-1 combines with J gene TRBJ1-2, with D unresolved. The CDR3 has 14 residues. CDR1 and CDR2 (germline): MGHRA, YSYEKL. V was pared by 3 bases and J by 2 bases, with 10 bases between. CDR3 residues: CASSHRQQNYGYTF. CDR3 nucleotides: TGCGCCAGCAGCCATCGCCAGCAGAACTATGGCTACACCTTC.

This clone was picked up a small number of times. The chain recombines TRBV5-5 with TRBJ1-2, with unresolved D. Germline CDR1 SGHKS, CDR2 YYEKEE (reference sequence). The CDR3 contains 13 residues. The ends were cut back, 5 bases at V and 2 bases at J, with 10 bases in the middle. The CDR3 here is CASSLRNNYGYTF. The CDR3 DNA sequence: TGTGCCAGCAGTCTCCGGAACAACTATGGCTACACCTTC.

J is TRBJ2-1 and V is TRBV6-2 or TRBV6-3; 10 nucleotides align to TRBD2. The CDR3 consists of 20 residues. J lost 5 bases, V lost 0 bases, and 16 bases had no gene match. CDR1 and CDR2 from the germline V gene are MNHEY and SVGEGT. DNA of the CDR3: TGTGCCAGCAGTTACTCGATCGCTAGCGGGGGCCTTATAAGCCACAATGAGCAGTTCTTC. This sequence encodes CASSYSIASGGLISHNEQFF.

J is TRBJ1-1 and V is TRBV28; D remains ambiguous. The germline gives CDR1 MDHEN, CDR2 SYDVKM. With 2 bases removed from V and 1 base from J, the gap between germline ends came to 8 bases. This CDR3 contains 14 residues. The CDR3 DNA follows: TGTGCCAGCAGTTTAAGGAACAGGAACACTGAAGCTTTCTTT. The encoded protein is CASSLRNRNTEAFF.

This rearrangement joins TRBV2 to TRBJ1-5; 7 nucleotides match TRBD1. CDR3 length: 16 residues. Germline V gene lookup returns CDR1 SNHLY and CDR2 FYNNEI. Trimming cost V 6 bases and J 2 bases; bases outside gene matches: 10. Here the CDR3 reads CASSTGRGQGNQPQHF. The CDR3 DNA is TGTGCCAGCAGCACAGGGAGGGGGCAAGGCAATCAGCCCCAGCATTTT.